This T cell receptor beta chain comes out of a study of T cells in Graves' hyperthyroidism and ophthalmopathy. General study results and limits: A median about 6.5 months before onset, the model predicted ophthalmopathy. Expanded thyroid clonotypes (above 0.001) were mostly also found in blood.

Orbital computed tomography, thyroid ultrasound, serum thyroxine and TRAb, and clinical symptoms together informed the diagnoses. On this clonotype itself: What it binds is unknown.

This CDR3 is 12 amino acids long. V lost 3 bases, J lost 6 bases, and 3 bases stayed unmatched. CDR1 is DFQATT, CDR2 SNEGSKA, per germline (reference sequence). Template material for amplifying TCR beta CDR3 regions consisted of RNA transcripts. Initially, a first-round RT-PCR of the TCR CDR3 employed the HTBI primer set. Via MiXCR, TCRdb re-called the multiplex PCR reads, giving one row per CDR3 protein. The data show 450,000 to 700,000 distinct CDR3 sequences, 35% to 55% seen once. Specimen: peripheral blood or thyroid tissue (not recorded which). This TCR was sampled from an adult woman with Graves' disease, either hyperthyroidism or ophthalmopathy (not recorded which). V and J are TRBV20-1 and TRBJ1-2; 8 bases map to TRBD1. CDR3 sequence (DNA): TGCAGTGCTAGCGACAGGGGCGATGGCTACACCTTC. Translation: CSASDRGDGYTF.